Listed below are T cell receptor beta chains from one sample, sequenced in a study of response to subunit inactivated influenza vaccine. TCRdb re-called the RT-PCR reads with MiXCR, one entry per CDR3 protein. Of 450,000 to 700,000 distinct CDR3 sequences listed, around 15% were seen once; the top ten hold 11%. The material sequenced was PBMCs from blood, taken about 11 days after vaccination. The receptors originated from a man between 50 and 59 years old who received an inactivated influenza vaccine. The CDR3 runs from the conserved cysteine through the conserved F or W. The D gene is left open where the match is weak. Clone size is stated in some rows and not others, as once, few, many or a class when expanded.

D gene: -; clone size: few; J gene: TRBJ2-7; V gene: TRBV12-3/TRBV12-4; CDR3 protein: CASSPRQSHLYEQYF
D gene: -; clone size: few; J gene: TRBJ2-7; V gene: TRBV5-1; CDR3 protein: CASSLAPQLWGYEQYF
D gene: -; clone size: -; J gene: TRBJ2-1; V gene: TRBV11-2; CDR3 protein: CASSSPGGREQFF
D gene: TRBD1; clone size: many; J gene: TRBJ1-3; V gene: TRBV29-1; CDR3 protein: CSVRDREALCSGNTIYF
D gene: -; clone size: few; J gene: TRBJ2-5; V gene: TRBV10-3; CDR3 protein: CAISGQHQETQYF
D gene: -; clone size: few; J gene: TRBJ2-6; V gene: TRBV6-2/TRBV6-3; CDR3 protein: CASSYSRDRLGSRGANVLTF
D gene: TRBD1; clone size: few; J gene: TRBJ1-5; V gene: TRBV12-3/TRBV12-4; CDR3 protein: CASTPTGISQPQHF
D gene: -; clone size: -; J gene: TRBJ2-5; V gene: TRBV29-1; CDR3 protein: CSVGDVPGLTQYF
D gene: TRBD1; clone size: many; J gene: TRBJ2-2; V gene: TRBV6-2/TRBV6-3; CDR3 protein: CASSYVTGQANTGELFF
D gene: -; clone size: many; J gene: TRBJ2-3; V gene: TRBV24-1; CDR3 protein: CATSDDGFTDTQYF
D gene: -; clone size: -; J gene: TRBJ2-5; V gene: TRBV5-1; CDR3 protein: CASSRGQIQETQYF
D gene: TRBD1; clone size: -; J gene: TRBJ2-7; V gene: TRBV6-5; CDR3 protein: CASSSPGTAVSYEQYF
D gene: -; clone size: -; J gene: TRBJ1-5; V gene: TRBV5-5; CDR3 protein: CASSWRVSQPQHF
D gene: -; clone size: -; J gene: TRBJ2-2; V gene: TRBV11-2; CDR3 protein: CASSLERSLTGELFF
D gene: -; clone size: -; J gene: TRBJ2-7; V gene: TRBV5-5; CDR3 protein: CASSLRDTYEQYF
D gene: TRBD1; clone size: -; J gene: TRBJ2-2; V gene: TRBV6-1; CDR3 protein: CASRRGTGPNTGELFF
D gene: -; clone size: few; J gene: TRBJ2-3; V gene: TRBV7-9; CDR3 protein: CASSLDSGTQYF
D gene: -; clone size: few; J gene: TRBJ1-6; V gene: TRBV28; CDR3 protein: CASRTYSPLHF
D gene: TRBD1; clone size: few; J gene: TRBJ1-1; V gene: TRBV29-1; CDR3 protein: CSVNTGENTEAFF
D gene: TRBD1; clone size: -; J gene: TRBJ2-2; V gene: TRBV6-1; CDR3 protein: CASRLGTGGTGELFF
D gene: -; clone size: -; J gene: TRBJ2-1; V gene: TRBV12-3/TRBV12-4; CDR3 protein: CASSFMEYNEQFF
D gene: TRBD2; clone size: few; J gene: TRBJ2-3; V gene: TRBV20-1; CDR3 protein: CSAEPSGGTLDTQYF